This T cell receptor (beta chain) was profiled in a study of PD-1 blockade in classical Hodgkin lymphoma. Notes on this clone: Its specificity is not known.

Study-wide results and limits: Lower baseline TCR diversity marked trial partial responders and progressors.

CDR3 length equals 14 residues. V lost 0 bases and J lost 6, with 11 bases in between. Germline-derived CDR1 and CDR2 are SGHRS and YFSETQ. Only in-frame clones appear in the TCRdb table, and some are missing; sequencing was by immunoSEQ multiplex PCR. This sample yields 46,000 or so clones, of which 60% to 85% are seen a single time; about 20% belongs to the top ten. All trial patients relapsed after autologous stem cell transplantation. The sequencing used peripheral blood mononuclear cells (PBMCs), collected before the second cycle of nivolumab. The receptor comes from a human donor with classical Hodgkin lymphoma. The genes are TRBV5-1 and TRBJ2-3; the D is unclear. Written as DNA, the CDR3 is TGCGCCAGCAGCTTGGATCTTGGATGGGATACGCAGTATTTT. This gives the protein CASSLDLGWDTQYF.